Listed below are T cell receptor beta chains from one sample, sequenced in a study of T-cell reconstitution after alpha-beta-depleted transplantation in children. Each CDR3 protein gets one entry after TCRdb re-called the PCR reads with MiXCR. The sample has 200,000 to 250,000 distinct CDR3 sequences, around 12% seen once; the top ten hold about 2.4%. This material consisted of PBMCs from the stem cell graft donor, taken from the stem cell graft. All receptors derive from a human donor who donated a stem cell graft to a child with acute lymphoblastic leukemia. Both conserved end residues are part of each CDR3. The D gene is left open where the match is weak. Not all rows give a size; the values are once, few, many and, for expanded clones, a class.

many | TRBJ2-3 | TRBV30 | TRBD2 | TGTGCCTGGCCCTGGACCGGACTAGCGGGAGTAGATACGCAGTATTTT | CAWPWTGLAGVDTQYF
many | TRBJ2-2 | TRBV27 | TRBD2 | TGTGCCAGCAGTTTGCCCGGGACTAGTTTTGGGGAGCTGTTTTTT | CASSLPGTSFGELFF
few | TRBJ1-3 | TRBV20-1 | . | TGCAGTGCTAGTGTGTACTCTGGAAACACCATATATTTT | CSASVYSGNTIYF
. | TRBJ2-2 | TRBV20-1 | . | TGCAGTGCTAGCCCGCGGTGGAGGGCGAACACCGGGGAGCTGTTTTTT | CSASPRWRANTGELFF
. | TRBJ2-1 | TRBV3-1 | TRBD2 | TGTGCCAGCAGCCCAGGAGAGCGGGGCAACAATGAGCAGTTCTTC | CASSPGERGNNEQFF
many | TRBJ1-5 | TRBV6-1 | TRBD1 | TGTGCCAGCATAGAGGGGGCGCAGAGTCAGCCCCAGCATTTT | CASIEGAQSQPQHF
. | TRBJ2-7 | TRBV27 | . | TGTGCCAGCAGTGTACAGGGATACGAGCAGTACTTC | CASSVQGYEQYF
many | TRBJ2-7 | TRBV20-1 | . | TGCAGTGCTAGCCAAGGGCTCTCCTACGAGCAGTACTTC | CSASQGLSYEQYF
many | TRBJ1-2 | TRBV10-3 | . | TGTGCCATCAGTAGCCAGGGCTATGGCTACACCTTC | CAISSQGYGYTF
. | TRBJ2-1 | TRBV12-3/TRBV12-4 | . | TGTGCCAGCAGTTTATACCCTTCGGGACAAAAAGCTTACAATGAGCAGTTCTTC | CASSLYPSGQKAYNEQFF
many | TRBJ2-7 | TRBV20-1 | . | TGCAGTGCAGGGACGGGGGCCTACGAGCAGTACTTC | CSAGTGAYEQYF
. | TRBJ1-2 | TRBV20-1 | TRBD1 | TGCAGTGCTGATAGGACAGGGGGCATGGTTCGGTATGGCTACACCTTC | CSADRTGGMVRYGYTF
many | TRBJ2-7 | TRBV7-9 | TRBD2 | TGTGCCAGCAGCCCCGGGAGGGGGAAGGGTTACGAGCAGTACTTC | CASSPGRGKGYEQYF
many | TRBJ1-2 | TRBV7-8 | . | TGTGCCAGCAGCTTAGGTTGGAGACAGGCGCCGGGCTATGGCTACACCTTC | CASSLGWRQAPGYGYTF
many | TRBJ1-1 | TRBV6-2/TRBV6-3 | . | TGTGCCAGCAGGAAACCGCACGGGAACACTGAAGCTTTCTTT | CASRKPHGNTEAFF
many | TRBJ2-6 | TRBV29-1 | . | TGCAGCGTAGGGGATGGGGCCAACGTCCTGACTTTC | CSVGDGANVLTF
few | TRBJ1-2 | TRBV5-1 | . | TGCGCCAGCAGCCCCCTCCGGGAGAAGAGGGTCTATGGCTACACCTTC | CASSPLREKRVYGYTF
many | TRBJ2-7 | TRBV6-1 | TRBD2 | TGTGCCAGCAGTGAAGCTCGTACTAGCGAGGCCTACGAGCAGTACTTC | CASSEARTSEAYEQYF
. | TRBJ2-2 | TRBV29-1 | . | TGCAGCGTTGAAGCCACCGGGGAGCTGTTTTTT | CSVEATGELFF
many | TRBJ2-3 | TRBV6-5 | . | TGTGCCAGCAGTTATGGTCAGGGGAGAGGGACAGATACGCAGTATTTT | CASSYGQGRGTDTQYF
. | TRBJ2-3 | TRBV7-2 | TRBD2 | TGTGCCAGCAGACCCCGGGGGGAGGCCCGGGCAGATACGCAGTATTTT | CASRPRGEARADTQYF
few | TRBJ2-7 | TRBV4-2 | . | TGTGCCAGCAGCCCTTCAGGGACCGGGCCCGAGCAGTACTTC | CASSPSGTGPEQYF
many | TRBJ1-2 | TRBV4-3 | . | TGCGCCAGCAGCCAAGACAGGGGTGGCTCTAACTATGGCTACACCTTC | CASSQDRGGSNYGYTF
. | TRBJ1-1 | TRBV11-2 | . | TGTGCCAGCAGCTTAGCTCATCTTTCCGCAACTGAAGCTTTCTTT | CASSLAHLSATEAFF
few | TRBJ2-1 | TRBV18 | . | TGTGCCAGCTCACCCAACAGGGTCGATGAGCAGTTCTTC | CASSPNRVDEQFF
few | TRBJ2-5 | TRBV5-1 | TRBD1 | TGCGCCAGCAGCTTGACCGGGACAGGGCCGGAGACCCAGTACTTC | CASSLTGTGPETQYF
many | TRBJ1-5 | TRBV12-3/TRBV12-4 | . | TGTGCCAGCAGTTTAGCCTTTGGGGGGAATCAGCCCCAGCATTTT | CASSLAFGGNQPQHF
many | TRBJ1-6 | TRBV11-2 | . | TGTGCCAGCAGCTTAGCAGGGGTTTACAATTCACCCCTCCACTTT | CASSLAGVYNSPLHF